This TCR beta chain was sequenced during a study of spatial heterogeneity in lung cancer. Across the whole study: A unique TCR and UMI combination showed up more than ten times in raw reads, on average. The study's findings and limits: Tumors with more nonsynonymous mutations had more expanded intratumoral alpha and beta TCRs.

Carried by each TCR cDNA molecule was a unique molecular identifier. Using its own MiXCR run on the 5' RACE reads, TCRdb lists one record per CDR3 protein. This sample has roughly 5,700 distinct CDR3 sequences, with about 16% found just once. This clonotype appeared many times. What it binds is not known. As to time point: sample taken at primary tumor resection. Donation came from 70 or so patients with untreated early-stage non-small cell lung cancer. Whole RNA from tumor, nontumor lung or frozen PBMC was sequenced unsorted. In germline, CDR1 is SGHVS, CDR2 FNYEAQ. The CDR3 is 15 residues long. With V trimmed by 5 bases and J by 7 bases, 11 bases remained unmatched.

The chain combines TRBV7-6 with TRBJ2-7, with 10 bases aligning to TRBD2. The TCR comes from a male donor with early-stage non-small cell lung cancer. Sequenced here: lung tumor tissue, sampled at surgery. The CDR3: CASSPAGGQRREQYF. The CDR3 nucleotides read TGTGCCAGCAGCCCAGCGGGGGGGCAGCGGAGAGAGCAGTACTTC.